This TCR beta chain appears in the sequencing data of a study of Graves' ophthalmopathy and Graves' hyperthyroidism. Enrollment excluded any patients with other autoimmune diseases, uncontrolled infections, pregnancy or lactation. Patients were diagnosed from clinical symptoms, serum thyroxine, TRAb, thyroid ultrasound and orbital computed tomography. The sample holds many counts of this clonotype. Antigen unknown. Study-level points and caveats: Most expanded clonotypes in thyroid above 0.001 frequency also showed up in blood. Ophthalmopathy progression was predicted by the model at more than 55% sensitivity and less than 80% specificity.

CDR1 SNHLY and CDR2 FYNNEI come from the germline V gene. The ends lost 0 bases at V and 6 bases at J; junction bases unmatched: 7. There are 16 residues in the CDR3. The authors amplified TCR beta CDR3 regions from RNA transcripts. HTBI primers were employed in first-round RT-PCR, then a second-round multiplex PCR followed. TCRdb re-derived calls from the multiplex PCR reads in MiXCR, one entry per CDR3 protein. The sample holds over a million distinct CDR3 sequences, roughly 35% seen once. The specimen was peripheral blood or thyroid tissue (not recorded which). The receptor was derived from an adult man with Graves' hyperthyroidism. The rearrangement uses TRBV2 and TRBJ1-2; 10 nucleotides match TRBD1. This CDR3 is CASSEALRDRGHGYTF. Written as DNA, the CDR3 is TGTGCCAGCAGTGAAGCGCTTCGGGACAGGGGCCATGGCTACACCTTC.